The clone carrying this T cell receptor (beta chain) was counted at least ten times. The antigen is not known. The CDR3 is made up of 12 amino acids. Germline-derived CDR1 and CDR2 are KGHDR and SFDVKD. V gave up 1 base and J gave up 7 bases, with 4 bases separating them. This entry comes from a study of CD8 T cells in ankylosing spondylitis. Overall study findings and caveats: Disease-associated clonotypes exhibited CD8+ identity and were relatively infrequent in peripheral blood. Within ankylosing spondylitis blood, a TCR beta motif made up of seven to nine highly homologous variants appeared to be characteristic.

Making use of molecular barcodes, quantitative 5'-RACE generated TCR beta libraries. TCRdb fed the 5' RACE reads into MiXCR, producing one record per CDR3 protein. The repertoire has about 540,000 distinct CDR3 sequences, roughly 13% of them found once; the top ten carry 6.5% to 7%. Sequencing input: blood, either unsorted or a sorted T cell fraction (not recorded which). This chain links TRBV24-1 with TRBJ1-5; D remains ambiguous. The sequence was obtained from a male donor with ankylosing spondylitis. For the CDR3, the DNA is TGTGCCACCAGTGATTTTGACCAGCCCCAGCATTTT. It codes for CATSDFDQPQHF.